This T cell receptor (beta chain) was sequenced for a study of blood T cells in healthy people across ages (dated by TCRdb to between 2014 and 2017). For the study in its entirety: In model experiments, template switching captured about one uniquely barcoded TCR beta cDNA molecule for every two T cells. Four age groups were formed from the donors: young (average roughly 16 years), middle-aged (just under 40), aged (around 68) and long-lived (82). Age-related changes in TCR beta repertoire diversity were measured in the study by deep sequencing normalized with unique cDNA molecular identifiers. For two donors (one aged 18 to 30 and one aged 80 or older), the study analyzed two additional independent replicas of 1 million unique cDNA reads from the same blood draw. To avoid experimental bias, donors of different ages were randomly spread across the sequencing lanes.

Library creation used 5' RACE. Sequencing was carried out with an Illumina HiSeq 2500. A second PCR of about 7 to 12 cycles was run with a J-beta primer mix and a sample-barcoded 5' primer. A template-switch 5' adaptor carrying 12 random nucleotides introduced a unique molecular identifier onto each TCR beta cDNA molecule. At least 2.5 million CDR3-containing paired-end reads were obtained from each sample. All of the RNA was converted into first-strand cDNA using the Mint cDNA synthesis kit, with a TRBC-specific oligonucleotide serving as the primer. After uracil-DNA glycosylase treatment, a first 18-cycle PCR used universal primers M1SS and BC2_uni_R on all cDNA. As for the authors' bioinformatics: For normalization, 1 million high-quality reads were randomly selected from each sample, with every read carrying a distinct molecular identifier. Instead of being binned into consensus sequences, reads with shared molecular identifiers were discarded. MiTCR, set to a Q25 quality threshold and the strictest error-elimination algorithm, was used for CDR3 identification, clonotype clustering and error correction. Lower-bound total TCR beta diversity was estimated with a nonparametric unseen species model using Euler transformation. The raw public data were reprocessed by TCRdb itself: fastp quality trimming at Q25, MiXCR clonotype calling, in-frame beta chains only. Under each unique CDR3 protein, matching rows form one entry showing the most common genes and DNA. Here the V and J calls rest on TCRdb's processing, not on the authors' analysis. This sample holds 540,000 or so distinct CDR3 sequences; 47% were observed only once. Approximately 23% of the sample goes to the ten largest clones.

The germline V gene yields SGHRS for CDR1 and YFSETQ for CDR2. The germline V and J ends show losses of 3 bases and 5 bases respectively, and no gene match explains 14 bases of the junction. The CDR3 covers 17 residues, taking in both the cysteine and the phenylalanine. The entry retains the CDR3 DNA only, 51 bases that are in frame from base 1. This clonotype came up a few times. Its cognate antigen has yet to be identified. Base qualities are not provided; no much larger clone lies one nucleotide away. The donors were roughly 39 Caucasian individuals from Russia, aged roughly 6 to 100 years, who were systemically healthy. Each donor gave 8 to 10 milliliters of peripheral blood, collected into EDTA-treated Vacutainer tubes. Ficoll-Paque density-gradient centrifugation was used to isolate PBMCs, with at least 6 million per sample. Trizol reagent was used to extract total RNA from PBMCs, with at least 6 micrograms per sample. Naive CD45RAhigh/CD27high T cell percentages were measured by flow cytometry on a PBMC aliquot from every donor.

The research as a whole found: Since profiling was done on bulk unsorted PBMCs, naive and antigen-experienced compartments could not be conclusively compared. Observed TCR beta diversity per million T cells fell roughly linearly with age, and a significant reduction was already apparent by age approximately 40. Donor CMV infection status was unknown, potentially confounding age-related changes in expanded clonotypes. The long-lived group showed more naive CD4+ T cells, fewer expanded clones and increased TCR diversity than the aged group, suggesting age selection. Estimates of total diversity from one million sequenced T cells were regarded as lower bounds and underestimates. There was a strong correlation between observed TCR beta diversity and the percentage of naive T cells measured by flow cytometry.

This sequence originates from an elderly man in good health. The specimen was blood. The V and J genes are TRBV5-1 and TRBJ1-2, with 9 bases matching TRBD1. The DNA reads as follows: TGCGCCAGCAGCTCTTTTCCCGGGACAGGGCTCCGATATGGCTACACCTTC. The resulting protein is CASSSFPGTGLRYGYTF.